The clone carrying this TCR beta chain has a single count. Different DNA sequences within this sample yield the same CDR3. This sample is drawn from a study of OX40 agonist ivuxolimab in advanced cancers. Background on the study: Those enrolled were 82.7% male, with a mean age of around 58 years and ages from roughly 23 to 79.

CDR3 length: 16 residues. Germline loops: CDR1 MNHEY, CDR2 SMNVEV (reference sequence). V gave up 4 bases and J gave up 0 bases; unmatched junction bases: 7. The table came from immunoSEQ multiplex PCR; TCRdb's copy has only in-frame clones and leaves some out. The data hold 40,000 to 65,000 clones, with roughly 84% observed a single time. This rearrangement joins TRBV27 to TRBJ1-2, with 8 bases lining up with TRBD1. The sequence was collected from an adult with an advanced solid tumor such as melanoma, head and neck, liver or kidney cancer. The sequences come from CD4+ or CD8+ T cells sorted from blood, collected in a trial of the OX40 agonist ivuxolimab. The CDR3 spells CASSSPGTGSNYGYTF. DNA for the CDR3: TGTGCCAGCAGTTCCCCAGGGACAGGATCTAACTATGGCTACACCTTC.